This T cell receptor beta chain was sequenced for a study (dated by TCRdb to between 2015 and 2017). As for the study more broadly: The study tested whether tumor-infiltrating Tregs in breast cancer are recruited from blood Tregs or converted in situ from other CD4+ T cell subsets. The research as a whole found: The larger-cohort validation was restricted to a single TCR beta V-J rearrangement rather than whole repertoires. Tumor memory CD4+ T cell TCR gene usage clustered with blood and lymph node memory CD4+ cells and lymph node naive CD4+ cells. The TCR alpha and beta sequences of tumor-infiltrating Tregs showed the greatest overlap with tumor naive CD4+ T cells, followed by blood naive CD4+ T cells.

This clonotype was picked up many times. Its target antigen remains unknown. The sample holds no much larger clone one base away, and base qualities are not on file. The Miltenyi Naive CD4+ T Cell Isolation kit was used to purify naive CD4+ T cells, and Tregs were depleted with CD25 microbeads. Tregs, naive and memory CD4+ T cells from tumor, blood and ipsilateral draining lymph nodes of five breast cancer patients underwent full-length TCR alpha and beta sequencing. Mononuclear cells from lymph nodes or around 48 ml of peripheral blood were isolated by Ficoll density gradient centrifugation. FACS confirmed that the sorted cell populations were more than 90% pure. The CDR3 runs 11 residues from the cysteine to the phenylalanine. This entry keeps only the CDR3 DNA: 33 bases, framed from base 1. Deletion took 4 bases off V and 6 bases off J, with a span of 5 bases between the germline ends. Full-length TCR variable regions were amplified by 5' RACE PCR using constant-region reverse primers, and then by semi-nested PCR using Nested Universal Primer A. Using the ReliaPrep RNA Cell Miniprep System, total RNA was extracted, and the SMARTer RACE 5'/3' Kit was then used to reverse transcribe the RNA into 5'RACE-ready cDNA. Multiplex adaptors were used to barcode the full-length TCR alpha and beta libraries, which were then sequenced on an Illumina MiSeq. The authors processed their data as follows. For each of nine subset-tissue groups, sequencing data from the five patients were combined, and the groups were compared by unsupervised clustering of TCR gene usage. The Morisita-Horn index was used to calculate repertoire similarity, with shared sequences weighted by how much each contributed to each repertoire. TCRdb took the public reads, trimmed them with fastp at Q25, ran MiXCR for clone calling and kept in-frame beta chains. Each CDR3 protein gets just one entry, which takes the most common genes and DNA from the rows behind it. Here the V and J calls rest on TCRdb's processing, not on the authors' analysis. The sample table contains tens of thousands of distinct CDR3 sequences; only one count was recorded for over 15% of them. Of the sample, over 2% falls within the top ten clones.

In this chain, TRBV12-3 or TRBV12-4 is recombined with TRBJ2-3; the D gene identity is not certain. Sequenced input: naive CD4+ T cells sorted from blood. What this sample's cell subset or site label stands for: naive CD4+ T cells, CD4+CD45RA+CD25-. This receptor was obtained from a female donor with breast cancer. The CDR3: CASSSRDTQYF. The DNA is TGTGCCAGCAGTTCCAGGGATACGCAGTATTTT.